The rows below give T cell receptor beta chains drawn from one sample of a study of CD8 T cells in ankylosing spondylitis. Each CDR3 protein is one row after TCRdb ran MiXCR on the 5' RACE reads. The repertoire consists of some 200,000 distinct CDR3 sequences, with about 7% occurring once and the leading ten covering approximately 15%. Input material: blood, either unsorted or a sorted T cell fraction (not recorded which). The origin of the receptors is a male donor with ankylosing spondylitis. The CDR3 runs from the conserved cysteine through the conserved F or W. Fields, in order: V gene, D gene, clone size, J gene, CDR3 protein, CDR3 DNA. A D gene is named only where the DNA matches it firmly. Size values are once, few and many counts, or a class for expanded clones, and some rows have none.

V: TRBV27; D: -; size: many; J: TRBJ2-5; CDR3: CASSLRQTYQETQYF; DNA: TGTGCCAGCAGTTTAAGGCAGACGTACCAAGAGACCCAGTACTTC
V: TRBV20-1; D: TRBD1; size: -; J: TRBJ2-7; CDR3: CSAPHIGGQGAYEQYF; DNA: TGCAGTGCACCACATATAGGGGGACAGGGGGCCTACGAGCAGTACTTC
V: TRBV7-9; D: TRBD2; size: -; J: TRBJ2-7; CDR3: CASSPARGGSSYEQYF; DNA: TGTGCCAGCAGCCCGGCGCGGGGGGGAAGCTCCTACGAGCAGTACTTC
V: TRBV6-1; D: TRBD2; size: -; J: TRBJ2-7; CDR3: CASSEASSGAYEQYF; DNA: TGTGCCAGCAGTGAAGCGTCTAGCGGTGCCTACGAGCAGTACTTC
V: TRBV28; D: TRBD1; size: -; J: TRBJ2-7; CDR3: CASSLTGTGASYEQYF; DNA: TGTGCCAGCAGTTTAACCGGGACAGGAGCTTCCTACGAGCAGTACTTC
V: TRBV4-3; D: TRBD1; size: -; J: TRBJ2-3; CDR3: CASSPDRVGRDTQYF; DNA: TGCGCCAGCAGCCCCGACAGGGTGGGAAGAGATACGCAGTATTTT
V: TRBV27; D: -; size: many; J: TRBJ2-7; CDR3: CASRTHREQYF; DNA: TGTGCCAGCAGGACCCATAGGGAGCAGTACTTC
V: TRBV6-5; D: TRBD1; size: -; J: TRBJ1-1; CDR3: CASSMTGGDTEAFF; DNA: TGTGCCAGCAGTATGACAGGGGGGGACACTGAAGCTTTCTTT
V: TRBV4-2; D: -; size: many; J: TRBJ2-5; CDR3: CASSQDPGFQETQYF; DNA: TGTGCCAGCAGCCAAGATCCGGGGTTTCAAGAGACCCAGTACTTC
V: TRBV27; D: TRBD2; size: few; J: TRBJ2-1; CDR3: CASSLRGGNYNEQFF; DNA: TGTGCCAGCAGTCTCCGGGGGGGCAATTACAATGAGCAGTTCTTC
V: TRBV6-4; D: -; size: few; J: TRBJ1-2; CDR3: CASSDSRWPGYTF; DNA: TGTGCCAGCAGTGACTCGAGGTGGCCGGGCTACACCTTC
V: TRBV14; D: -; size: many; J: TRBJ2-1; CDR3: CASSGLDNEQFF; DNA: TGTGCCAGCTCGGGGCTTGACAATGAGCAGTTCTTC
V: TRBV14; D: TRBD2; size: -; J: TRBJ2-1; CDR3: CASSPRGGGPDNEQFF; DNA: TGTGCCAGCAGCCCACGCGGCGGGGGGCCTGACAATGAGCAGTTCTTC
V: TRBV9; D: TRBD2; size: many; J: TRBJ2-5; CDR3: CASSPSGGVQETQYF; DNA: TGTGCCAGCAGCCCCAGCGGGGGGGTACAAGAGACCCAGTACTTC
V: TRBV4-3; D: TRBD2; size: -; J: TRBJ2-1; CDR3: CASSRLTGTSYNEQFF; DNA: TGCGCCAGCAGCCGCTTAACCGGGACTAGTTACAATGAGCAGTTCTTC
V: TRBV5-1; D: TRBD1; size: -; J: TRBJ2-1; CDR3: CASSLRVNSTGTDNNNEQFF; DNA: TGCGCCAGCAGCTTGAGGGTCAACTCCACCGGGACAGACAATAACAATGAGCAGTTCTTC
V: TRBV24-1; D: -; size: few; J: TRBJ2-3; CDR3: CATSDPHKRTDTDTQYF; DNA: TGTGCCACCAGTGATCCACACAAACGGACGGACACAGATACGCAGTATTTT
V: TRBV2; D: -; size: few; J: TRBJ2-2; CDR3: CASSESGRTGELFF; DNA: TGTGCCAGCAGTGAAAGCGGCCGCACCGGGGAGCTGTTTTTT
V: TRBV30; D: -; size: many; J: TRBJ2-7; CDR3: CAWSVGNYEQYF; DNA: TGTGCCTGGTCGGTAGGGAACTACGAGCAGTACTTC
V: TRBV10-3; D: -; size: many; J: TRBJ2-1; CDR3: CAISDDLNRARQFF; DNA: TGTGCCATCAGTGATGATCTAAACAGGGCCAGACAGTTCTTC
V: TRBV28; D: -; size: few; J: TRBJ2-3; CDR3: CASRRNGISGDTQYF; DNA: TGTGCCAGCAGGCGTAACGGGATCTCAGGGGATACGCAGTATTTT
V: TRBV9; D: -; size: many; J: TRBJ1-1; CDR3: CASSAKRNTEAFF; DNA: TGTGCCAGCAGCGCAAAGAGGAACACTGAAGCTTTCTTT
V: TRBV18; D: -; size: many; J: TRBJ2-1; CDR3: CASSPLSQPDEQFF; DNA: TGTGCCAGCTCACCACTCAGTCAACCGGATGAGCAGTTCTTC
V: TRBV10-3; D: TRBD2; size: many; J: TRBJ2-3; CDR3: CAIWGGRPDTQYF; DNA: TGTGCCATCTGGGGCGGGAGGCCAGATACGCAGTATTTT
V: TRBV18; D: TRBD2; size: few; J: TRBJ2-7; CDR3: CASSPSPSGGFSPYEQYF; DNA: TGTGCCAGCTCACCTTCGCCTAGCGGGGGATTTTCTCCCTACGAGCAGTACTTC
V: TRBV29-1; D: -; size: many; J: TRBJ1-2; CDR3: CSVVAGINYGYTF; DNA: TGCAGCGTTGTTGCGGGAATCAACTATGGCTACACCTTC
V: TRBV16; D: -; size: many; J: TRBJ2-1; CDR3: CASSPFKSSYNEQFF; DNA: TGTGCCAGCAGCCCATTCAAAAGCTCCTACAATGAGCAGTTCTTC
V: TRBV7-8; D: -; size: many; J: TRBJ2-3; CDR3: CASSSGTTSTDTQYF; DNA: TGTGCCAGCAGCTCAGGGACCACCAGCACAGATACGCAGTATTTT
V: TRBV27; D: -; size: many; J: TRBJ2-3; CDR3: CASSRRDPTDTQYF; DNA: TGTGCCAGCAGTCGCCGGGACCCGACAGATACGCAGTATTTT
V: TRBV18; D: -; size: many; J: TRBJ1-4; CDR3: CASSPPDGEEEKLFF; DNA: TGTGCCAGCTCACCACCGGATGGGGAGGAGGAAAAACTGTTTTTT
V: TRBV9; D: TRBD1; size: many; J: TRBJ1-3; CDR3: CASSVSGQRGNTIYF; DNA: TGTGCCAGCAGCGTATCGGGACAGAGAGGAAACACCATATATTTT
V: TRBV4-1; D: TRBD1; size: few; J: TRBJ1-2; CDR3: CASSQEEARTGSNYGYTF; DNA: TGCGCCAGCAGCCAAGAAGAGGCGCGGACAGGCTCCAACTATGGCTACACCTTC
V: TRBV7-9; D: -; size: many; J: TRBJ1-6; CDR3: CASSLRTGNSPLHF; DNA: TGTGCCAGCAGCTTACGGACGGGGAATTCACCCCTCCACTTT